These 8 T cell receptor beta chains share one sample of origin, sequenced in a study of blood T cell repertoires in COVID-19. Measured with immunoSEQ multiplex PCR; TCRdb has only the in-frame clones, and not every one. This table has around 300,000 clones, 80% to 95% appearing once. Sequenced input: peripheral blood. The receptors here all came from a woman in her thirties with COVID-19, enrolled during active disease.

The V and J genes are TRBV20-1 and TRBJ2-1; no clear D gene. Trimming shortened V by 6 bases and J by 9 bases, and 12 bases separated the two germline ends. CDR1 and CDR2 (germline): DFQATT, SNEGSKA (reference sequence). The CDR3 spans 11 residues. CDR3 sequence: CSAPLEVEQFF. The CDR3 DNA is TGCAGTGCCCCCCTTGAGGTTGAGCAGTTCTTC.

The J gene is TRBJ1-1, the V gene TRBV7-6; TRBD1 is a possible D gene (5 bases). Trimming stripped 7 bases from V and 3 bases from J, with 21 bases between. Germline assignment: CDR1 SGHVS and CDR2 FNYEAQ. The CDR3 is 16 amino acids. CDR3 sequence (DNA): TGTGCCAGCACCCCACGGGAGGCGGGACCCTACACTGAAGCTTTCTTT. Translation: CASTPREAGPYTEAFF.

The rearrangement uses TRBV3-1 (or the pseudogene TRBV3-2) and TRBJ2-3; 16 nucleotides match TRBD2. This CDR3 comprises 18 residues. The V segment lost 4 bases and the J segment 4 bases; nucleotides outside the gene matches: 8. The germline gives CDR1 LGHDT, CDR2 YNNKEL (reference sequence). The CDR3 nucleotides are TGTGCCAGCAGCCGCCTTGGGACTAGCGGGAGGGCCGCAGATACGCAGTATTTT. It codes for CASSRLGTSGRAADTQYF.

The V and J genes are TRBV5-1 and TRBJ2-5; D not resolved. Trimming removed 1 base at V and 1 base at J, with 11 bases between. Germline V CDR1 and CDR2: SGHRS, YFSETQ. The CDR3 is 15 amino acids. This CDR3 is CASSLMNGVQETQYF. The CDR3 DNA is TGCGCCAGCAGCTTGATGAACGGAGTCCAAGAGACCCAGTACTTC.

The J gene is TRBJ2-7, the V gene TRBV9; 10 positions match TRBD1. CDR3 size: 15 residues. V trimming: 0 bases; J trimming: 5 bases; junction bases outside the gene matches: 5. The V gene's germline CDR1 is SGDLS and CDR2 YYNGEE. CDR3 nucleotide sequence: TGTGCCAGCAGCGTAGGTGGGACAGGGGCCCACGAGCAGTACTTC. This encodes CASSVGGTGAHEQYF.

The V call is TRBV7-9, the J call TRBJ2-3, with 11 nucleotides matching TRBD2. The CDR3 spans 16 residues. Losses at the gene ends were 5 bases for V and 4 bases for J; bases not matched to a gene: 8. The germline V gene encodes CDR1 SEHNR and CDR2 FQNEAQ (reference sequence). The CDR3 sequence is CASSVTTSGTADTQYF. CDR3 in DNA: TGTGCCAGCAGCGTTACGACTAGCGGGACGGCAGATACGCAGTATTTT.

V is TRBV19 and J is TRBJ2-1; D remains ambiguous. This CDR3 spans 15 amino acids. Trimming stripped 1 base from V and 4 bases from J, with 11 bases between. Germline CDR1 and CDR2: LNHDA and SQIVND (reference sequence). The CDR3 loop is CASSIAIPRYNEQFF. The CDR3 DNA sequence: TGTGCCAGTAGTATAGCTATCCCACGGTACAATGAGCAGTTCTTC. Full variable domain (missing parts from reference TRBV19 and TRBJ2-1): DGGITQSPKYLFRKEGQNVTLSCEQNLNHDAMYWYRQDPGQGLRLIYYSQIVNDFQKGDIAEGYSVSREKKESFPLTVTSAQKNPTAFYLCASSIAIPRYNEQFFGPGTRLTVL.

This chain links TRBV7-3 with TRBJ2-5; TRBD1 matches 7 bases. V was clipped by 2 bases and J by 5 bases; unmatched bases: 8. This CDR3 contains 15 residues. The germline CDR1 and CDR2 sequences are SGHTA and FQGTGA. The DNA of the CDR3 is TGTGCCAGCAGCTTAGAGGGACAGCCAAGCGAGACCCAGTACTTC. Its translation is CASSLEGQPSETQYF.